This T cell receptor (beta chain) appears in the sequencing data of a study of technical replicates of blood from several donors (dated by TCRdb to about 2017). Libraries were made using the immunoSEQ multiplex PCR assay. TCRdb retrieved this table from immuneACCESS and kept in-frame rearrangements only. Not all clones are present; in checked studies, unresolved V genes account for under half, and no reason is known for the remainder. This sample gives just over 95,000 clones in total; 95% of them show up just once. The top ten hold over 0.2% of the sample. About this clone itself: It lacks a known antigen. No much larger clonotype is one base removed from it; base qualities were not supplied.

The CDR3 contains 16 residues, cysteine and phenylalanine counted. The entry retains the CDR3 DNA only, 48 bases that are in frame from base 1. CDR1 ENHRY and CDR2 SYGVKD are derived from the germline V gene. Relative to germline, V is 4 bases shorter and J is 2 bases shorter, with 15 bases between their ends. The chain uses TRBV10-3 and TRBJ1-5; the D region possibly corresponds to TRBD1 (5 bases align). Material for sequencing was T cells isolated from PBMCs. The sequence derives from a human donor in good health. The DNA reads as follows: TGTGCCATCAGTGTCCAGGGCCCGGCGGGCAATCAGCCCCAGCATTTT. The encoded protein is CAISVQGPAGNQPQHF.